Listed here are 4 T cell receptor beta chains from one sample, sequenced in a study of blood T cell repertoires in COVID-19. TCRdb's table, derived via immunoSEQ multiplex PCR, lists solely in-frame clones and lacks some. The sample yields about 260,000 clones, around 88% seen once. The sample consisted of PBMCs or T cells enriched from blood (not recorded which). These receptors all stem from a woman between 40 and 55 years old with acute COVID-19.

This chain connects TRBV19 to TRBJ2-7; D possibly corresponds to TRBD2 (5 bases). V gave up 6 bases and J gave up 10 bases, with 25 bases separating them. This CDR3 contains 15 residues. Germline CDR1 is LNHDA and CDR2 is SQIVND (reference sequence). As DNA, the CDR3 is TGTGCCAGTAGCGCAGGAGGCTTTCCCTCCCCTCCACAGTACTTC. Protein: CASSAGGFPSPPQYF.

The chain uses TRBV2 and TRBJ2-5, with D possibly matching TRBD2 (6 bases). The CDR3 consists of 16 residues. The ends were cut back, 6 bases at V and 1 base at J, with 18 bases in the middle. Germline V gene lookup returns CDR1 SNHLY and CDR2 FYNNEI. CDR3 residues: CASRFGTSISQETQYF. CDR3 DNA: TGTGCCAGCAGGTTTGGGACTTCAATATCCCAAGAGACCCAGTACTTC. The whole variable domain, filled in from reference TRBV2 and TRBJ2-5, reads EPEVTQTPSHQVTQMGQEVILRCVPISNHLYFYWYRQILGQKVEFLVSFYNNEISEKSEIFDDQFSVERPDGSNFTLKIRSTKLEDSAMYFCASRFGTSISQETQYFGPGTRLLVL.

This clone has just one count. The rearrangement joins TRBV2 to TRBJ1-2; the D gene is possibly TRBD1 (6 bases). This CDR3 has 16 residues. Deletions cut 6 bases from V and 2 bases from J, with 19 bases between. Germline V gene sequence: CDR1 SNHLY, CDR2 FYNNEI. CDR3 sequence: CASRTDPGTLNYGYTF. The CDR3 region has the DNA TGTGCCAGCAGGACGGATCCCGGGACACTCAACTATGGCTACACCTTC.

V gene TRBV2 combines with J gene TRBJ2-7; D is possibly TRBD2 (6 bases). From germline, CDR1 is SNHLY and CDR2 FYNNEI. The germline V and J ends were trimmed by 4 bases and 6 bases, with 25 bases remaining between them. There are 17 residues in the CDR3. DNA for the CDR3: TGTGCCAGCAGTGTTAGGGTCCAGGACTACCTCTCGGCCGAGCAGTACTTC. Amino acids: CASSVRVQDYLSAEQYF. Supplemented by reference TRBV2 and TRBJ2-7, the full variable domain reads EPEVTQTPSHQVTQMGQEVILRCVPISNHLYFYWYRQILGQKVEFLVSFYNNEISEKSEIFDDQFSVERPDGSNFTLKIRSTKLEDSAMYFCASSVRVQDYLSAEQYFGPGTRLTVT.